The next 31 T cell receptor beta chains were all read from a single sample in a study of blood T cells in healthy people across ages (dated by TCRdb to about 2015). Libraries came from 5' RACE. TCRdb shows the sequencer as Illumina HiSeq 2500. A second PCR of about 7 to 12 cycles was run with a J-beta primer mix and a sample-barcoded 5' primer. TCRdb cleaned the public reads at Q25 with fastp, built clones with MiXCR and kept in-frame beta chains. For every CDR3 protein sequence, its rows merge into one entry that carries the most common genes and DNA. Here the sample has roughly 700,000 distinct CDR3 sequences; approximately 50% occur a single time. The ten most abundant clones make up under 35% of the sample. Sequencing input: blood. The receptor source for this set is an older woman in good health.

The rearrangement uses TRBV6-1 and TRBJ1-2, with a tentative D call TRBD1 (5 bases). Trimming cost V 0 bases and J 0 bases, with 20 bases left between them. The CDR3 spans 19 residues. CDR1 and CDR2 (germline): MNHNS, SASEGT. CDR3 sequence reads: CASSEALLLTGYANYGYTF. For the CDR3, the DNA is TGTGCCAGCAGTGAAGCGCTTCTCCTCACAGGATACGCTAACTATGGCTACACCTTC.

The chain couples TRBV12-3 or TRBV12-4 to TRBJ2-1; D may be TRBD2 (6 bases). The better agreement between TRBJ2-7 and the DNA end casts doubt on the J call. There are 15 residues in the CDR3. CDR3 in DNA: TGTGCCAGCAGTTGGACTATTCCCCCCTACAATGAGCAGTACTTC. Its translation: CASSWTIPPYNEQYF.

This clonotype came up many times. The chain recombines TRBV28 with TRBJ2-3; D ambiguous. The V gene lost 2 bases and the J gene lost 3 bases, with 15 bases spanning the gap. Germline lookup yields CDR1 MDHEN and CDR2 SYDVKM. This CDR3 has 16 residues. DNA of the CDR3: TGTGCCAGCAGTTTACGCGTCGCGCAAAGAACAGATACGCAGTATTTT. Its protein product is CASSLRVAQRTDTQYF.

This sequence joins TRBV7-2 and TRBJ2-1; TRBD2 agrees at 9 bases. The CDR3 is made up of 16 amino acids. Germline trimming cut 6 bases from V and 3 bases from J; bases unmatched to any gene: 9. CDR1 and CDR2 from the germline V gene are SGHTA and FQGNSA. In DNA form, the CDR3 reads TGTGCCAGCAGGCTCGGGGGGACTAGCAGCTACAATGAGCAGTTCTTC. Residues: CASRLGGTSSYNEQFF.

This rearrangement joins TRBV4-3 to TRBJ2-5; TRBD1 matches at 7 bases. This CDR3 is built from 15 residues. With 4 bases clipped from V and 2 bases from J, the junction kept 7 bases outside the gene matches. CDR1 LGHNA and CDR2 YSLEER come from the germline V gene. CDR3: CASSRTGTDQETQYF. The CDR3 coding sequence is TGCGCCAGCAGCCGCACAGGGACAGATCAAGAGACCCAGTACTTC.

This clonotype was detected only a few times. This chain connects TRBV9 to TRBJ2-7, with TRBD2 as a possible D gene (6 bases). The CDR3 extends over 16 amino acids. Germline CDR1 SGDLS, CDR2 YYNGEE. Deletions cut 2 bases from V and 4 bases from J, with 19 bases between. CDR3 sequence reads: CASSVESAFSGYEQYF. The CDR3 DNA reads as TGTGCCAGCAGCGTGGAATCGGCCTTTAGCGGATACGAGCAGTACTTC.

The genes are TRBV7-9 and TRBJ1-4; 7 nucleotides align to TRBD1. V gave up 2 bases and J gave up 8 bases; unmatched junction bases: 5. CDR1 SEHNR and CDR2 FQNEAQ come from the germline V gene (reference sequence). The CDR3 is 14 amino acids. The DNA of the CDR3 is TGTGCCAGCAGCTTAACCAGGGGGGGAGAAAAACTGTTTTTT. Translated, it gives CASSLTRGGEKLFF.

This clonotype was counted only a few times. This rearrangement joins TRBV7-6 to TRBJ2-3, with D tentatively TRBD1 (5 bases). Trimming stripped 5 bases from V and 1 base from J, with 19 bases between. This CDR3 region has 17 residues. Germline CDR1 SGHVS, CDR2 FNYEAQ. The CDR3 spells CASSPYITGAGTDTQYF. The DNA for the CDR3 is TGTGCCAGCAGCCCCTACATAACTGGGGCGGGCACAGATACGCAGTATTTT. The full variable domain, in which reference TRBV7-6 and TRBJ2-3 provide the parts outside the CDR3, is GAGVSQSPRYKVTKRGQDVALRCDPISGHVSLYWYRQALGQGPEFLTYFNYEAQQDKSGLPNDRFSAERPEGSISTLTIQRTEQRDSAMYRCASSPYITGAGTDTQYFGPGTRLTVL.

This clonotype appeared a few times. The gene calls are TRBV7-2 and TRBJ2-5; D unclear. This CDR3 has 12 residues. V shed 6 bases and J shed 5 bases, with 10 bases lying between them. Per germline, CDR1 SGHTA and CDR2 FQGNSA. CDR3 residues: CASRNSIETQYF. CDR3 coding DNA: TGTGCCAGCAGAAATTCTATTGAGACCCAGTACTTC.

This clonotype was recorded only once. The chain recombines TRBV25-1 with TRBJ2-1; 9 nucleotides line up with TRBD2. The V segment lost 6 bases and the J segment 0 bases; nucleotides outside the gene matches: 6. The CDR3 covers 16 residues. Germline CDR1 and CDR2: MGHDK and SYGVNS. CDR3 nucleotides: TGTGCCAGCAGCGGACTAGCGTATATCTCCTACAATGAGCAGTTCTTC. Translated: CASSGLAYISYNEQFF.

The chain combines TRBV28 with TRBJ2-3; unclear D gene. The germline CDR1 and CDR2 sequences are MDHEN and SYDVKM. Trimming took off 5 bases at V and 5 bases at J, with 17 bases between the two ends. The CDR3 sequence is 15 residues long. In nucleotides, the CDR3 is TGTGCCAGCAGTCTTCCGGTCGTAGGGATAGATACGCAGTATTTT. Amino acids: CASSLPVVGIDTQYF.

This clonotype was detected ten times or more. The chain recombines TRBV3-1 with TRBJ2-7, with 13 bases identical to TRBD2. The CDR3 consists of 16 residues. From germline, CDR1 is LGHDT and CDR2 YNNKEL (reference sequence). V dropped 1 base and J dropped 2; count of bases not matched to a gene: 2. The CDR3 spells CASSQGGTSGTYEQYF. As DNA, the CDR3 is TGTGCCAGCAGCCAAGGTGGGACTAGCGGGACCTACGAGCAGTACTTC.

The rearrangement links TRBV18 to TRBJ2-5; 10 bases are a match to TRBD2. The CDR3 sequence is 15 residues long. Germline V CDR1 and CDR2: KGHSH, LQKENI. J lost 5 bases, V lost 3 bases, and 6 bases had no gene match. The CDR3 coding sequence is TGTGCCAGCTCACCTGGACTAGCGGCCGGGGAGACCCAGTACTTC. It encodes CASSPGLAAGETQYF.

The sample holds a few counts of this clonotype. The CDR3 protein is CSAGQGDYGYTF. CDR3 bases: TGCAGCGCCGGACAGGGGGACTATGGCTACACCTTC. The chain is built from TRBV29-1 and TRBJ1-2, with 10 nucleotides matching TRBD1. Looked up from germline, CDR1 is SQVTM and CDR2 is ANQGSEA. CDR3 length: 12 amino acids. The J segment lost 3 bases and the V segment lost 7 bases, leaving 2 bases of the junction unmatched. The full variable domain, its missing parts supplied by reference TRBV29-1 and TRBJ1-2, is SAVISQKPSRDICQRGTSLTIQCQVDSQVTMMFWYRQQPGQSLTLIATANQGSEATYESGFVIDKFPISRPNLTFSTLTVSNMSPEDSSIYLCSAGQGDYGYTFGSGTRLTVV.

V gene TRBV6-6 combines with J gene TRBJ1-1; 7 nucleotides agree with TRBD1. Trimming removed 5 bases from V and 1 base from J; junction bases left unmatched: 7. The CDR3 extends over 15 amino acids. The germline gives CDR1 MNHNY, CDR2 SVGAGI (reference sequence). CDR3 coding DNA: TGTGCCAGCAGTAAGGGACAGCAGGCGAACACTGAAGCTTTCTTT. Its translation is CASSKGQQANTEAFF.

This clonotype showed up just a few times. In DNA, the CDR3 is TGTGCCAGCAGTTCGGGAGGAGGGCCCAAAACCCTCCACTTT. It encodes CASSSGGGPKTLHF. The V and J genes are TRBV12-3 or TRBV12-4 and TRBJ1-6, with D hard to call. The CDR3 is 14 residues long. Trimming cost V 4 bases and J 14 bases, with 18 bases left between them.

This clonotype appeared a few times. The chain combines TRBV7-2 with TRBJ2-7; D gene unclear. V was cut by 5 bases and J by 5 bases, with 16 bases left in between. The CDR3 loop spans 14 amino acids. The V gene's germline CDR1 is SGHTA and CDR2 FQGNSA. CDR3: CASSLGSSANEQYF. In DNA form, the CDR3 reads TGTGCCAGCAGCCTTGGATCGTCAGCGAACGAGCAGTACTTC. The entire variable domain, with the rest obtained from reference TRBV7-2 and TRBJ2-7, is as follows: GAGVSQSPSNKVTEKGKDVELRCDPISGHTALYWYRQSLGQGLEFLIYFQGNSAPDKSGLPSDRFSAERTGGSVSTLTIQRTQQEDSAVYLCASSLGSSANEQYFGPGTRLTVT.

The CDR3 is CASSPGTSGGRETQYF. The CDR3 DNA reads as TGTGCCAGCAGCCCAGGGACTAGCGGGGGCCGGGAGACCCAGTACTTC. This rearrangement joins TRBV7-6 to TRBJ2-5, with TRBD2 identical over 14 bases. From germline, CDR1 is SGHVS and CDR2 FNYEAQ. CDR3 length: 16 amino acids. V shed 5 bases, J shed 5 bases, and the junction held 7 bases outside the gene matches.

Only one count was recorded for this clonotype. The chain joins TRBV12-3 or TRBV12-4 to TRBJ1-5; D is unclear. V gave up 7 bases and J gave up 6 bases, with 10 bases separating them. The CDR3 extends over 12 amino acids. CDR3 residues: CASMRGRQPQHF. The DNA of the CDR3 is TGTGCCAGCATGCGAGGGCGTCAGCCCCAGCATTTT.

This clonotype has a count of ten or more. The genes are TRBV28 and TRBJ2-3; TRBD1 matches 7 bases. From germline, CDR1 is MDHEN and CDR2 SYDVKM. The length of the CDR3 is 15 residues. V trimming: 3 bases; J trimming: 2 bases; junction bases outside the gene matches: 5. Here the CDR3 DNA reads TGTGCCAGCAGTTTGACAGGGATTCTCACAGATACGCAGTATTTT. Protein product: CASSLTGILTDTQYF.

V is TRBV5-1 and J is TRBJ2-7, with D perhaps TRBD1 or TRBD2 (7 bases each). In germline, CDR1 is SGHRS, CDR2 YFSETQ. Trimming removed 3 bases from V and 2 bases from J, with 12 bases in between. The CDR3 consists of 14 residues. CDR3 bases: TGCGCCAGCAGCTGGGAGGGACAGACCTACGAGCAGTACTTC. It encodes CASSWEGQTYEQYF.

The chain is built from TRBV5-1 and TRBJ1-2; D possibly corresponds to TRBD1 (5 bases). The V and J ends lost 0 bases and 8 bases respectively, with 11 bases between them. The CDR3 sequence is 13 residues long. The germline gives CDR1 SGHRS, CDR2 YFSETQ. In nucleotides, the CDR3 is TGCGCCAGCAGCTTGGAGCCAGGGCGAGGCTACACCTTC. Its protein is CASSLEPGRGYTF.

This CDR3 is CASSAVEANVLTF. CDR3 in DNA: TGTGCCAGCAGCGCCGTTGAGGCCAACGTCCTGACTTTC. The rearrangement joins TRBV7-2 to TRBJ2-6; D is undetermined. V lost 5 bases and J 6 bases, leaving 8 bases between the germline ends. Per germline, CDR1 SGHTA and CDR2 FQGNSA. The CDR3 totals 13 residues.

The chain carries TRBV6-1 and TRBJ2-1; TRBD1 agrees at 10 bases. The CDR3 contains 15 residues. Germline CDR1 reads MNHNS; CDR2 reads SASEGT. The V gene end was trimmed by 2 bases and the J gene end by 8 bases; junction bases not matched to a gene: 6. CDR3 sequence: CASSEWGQGLYEQFF. CDR3 DNA: TGTGCCAGCAGTGAATGGGGACAGGGGTTGTATGAGCAGTTCTTC.

This chain joins TRBV7-2 and TRBJ1-4; no clear D gene. This CDR3 has 14 residues. Germline lookup yields CDR1 SGHTA and CDR2 FQGNSA. Trimming removed 5 bases from V and 10 bases from J, with 17 bases in between. The CDR3 region is CASSRADPGGKLFF. CDR3 nucleotide sequence: TGTGCCAGCAGCAGGGCTGACCCGGGCGGAAAACTGTTTTTT.

The chain carries TRBV7-8 and TRBJ2-7; the D is unclear. The V gene's germline CDR1 is SGHVS and CDR2 FQNEAQ. The V gene lost 5 bases and the J gene lost 2 bases, with 19 bases spanning the gap. The CDR3 runs to 16 residues. The CDR3 nucleotides read TGTGCCAGCAGCCTGGGCCGGGTTACCAAAACCTACGAGCAGTACTTC. Protein sequence: CASSLGRVTKTYEQYF.

In its sample, this clonotype was seen many times. The rearrangement uses TRBV27 and TRBJ2-6; 9 bases match TRBD2. The CDR3 covers 17 residues. J lost 0 bases, V lost 5 bases, and 5 bases had no gene match. In germline, CDR1 is MNHEY, CDR2 SMNVEV (reference sequence). The CDR3 reads CASSRLAVFSGANVLTF. CDR3 bases: TGTGCCAGCAGTCGACTAGCGGTGTTCTCTGGGGCCAACGTCCTGACTTTC. Filled out from reference TRBV27 and TRBJ2-6, the complete variable domain reads EAQVTQNPRYLITVTGKKLTVTCSQNMNHEYMSWYRQDPGLGLRQIYYSMNVEVTDKGDVPEGYKVSRKEKRNFPLILESPSPNQTSLYFCASSRLAVFSGANVLTFGAGSRLTVL.

This chain joins TRBV5-1 and TRBJ2-7; D gene unclear. The CDR3 contains 12 residues. Trimming removed 0 bases from V and 5 bases from J, with 6 bases in between. CDR1 and CDR2 from the germline V gene are SGHRS and YFSETQ. The CDR3 DNA follows: TGCGCCAGCAGCTTGGAATTCCACGAGCAGTACTTC. Protein: CASSLEFHEQYF.

This sequence joins TRBV24-1 and TRBJ2-7, with 7 bases fitting TRBD1. After removal of 5 bases from V and 7 bases from J, the junction contained 7 bases not matched to a gene. The length of the CDR3 is 13 residues. Germline CDR1 KGHDR, CDR2 SFDVKD. In DNA, the CDR3 is TGTGCCACCAGTGGGGACAGTTACAATGAGCAGTACTTC. Its translation: CATSGDSYNEQYF.

The chain carries TRBV21-1 and TRBJ1-1. TRBV21-1 corresponds to a pseudogene. The CDR3 extends over 16 amino acids. The CDR3 DNA follows: TGTGCCAGCAGCAAAGTTTTTGCGGTTATGAACACTGAAGCTTTCTTT. Translation: CASSKVFAVMNTEAFF.

V and J are TRBV7-9 and TRBJ2-5, with 7 bases aligning to TRBD1. Looked up from germline, CDR1 is SEHNR and CDR2 is FQNEAQ (reference sequence). The V gene end was trimmed by 3 bases and the J gene end by 11 bases; junction bases not matched to a gene: 15. CDR3 length: 15 amino acids. The CDR3 bases are TGTGCCAGCAGCTTCGGTAGCAGGGGGTTTGATGAGCAGTACTTC. Protein product: CASSFGSRGFDEQYF.